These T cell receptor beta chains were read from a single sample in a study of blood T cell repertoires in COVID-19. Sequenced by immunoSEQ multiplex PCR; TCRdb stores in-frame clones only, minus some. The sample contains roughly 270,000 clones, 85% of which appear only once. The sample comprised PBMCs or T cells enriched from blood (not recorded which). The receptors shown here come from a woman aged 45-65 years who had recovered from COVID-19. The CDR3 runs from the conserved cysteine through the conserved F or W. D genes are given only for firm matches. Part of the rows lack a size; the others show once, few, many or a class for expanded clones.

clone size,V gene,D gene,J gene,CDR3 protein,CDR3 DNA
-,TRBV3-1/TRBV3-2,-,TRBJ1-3,CASSPGAGSSGNTIYF,TGTGCCAGCAGCCCAGGGGCAGGGAGCTCTGGAAACACCATATATTTT
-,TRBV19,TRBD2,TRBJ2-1,CASSLHPGTSGSPNYNEQFF,TGTGCCAGTAGTCTCCACCCCGGGACTAGCGGGAGTCCCAATTACAATGAGCAGTTCTTC
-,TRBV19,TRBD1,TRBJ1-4,CASSGTVEKSNEKLFF,TGTGCCAGTAGTGGGACAGTCGAAAAGAGTAATGAAAAACTGTTTTTT
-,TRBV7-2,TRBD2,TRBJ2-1,CASSLLAGVLNEQFF,TGTGCCAGCAGCTTGCTAGCGGGGGTACTCAATGAGCAGTTCTTC
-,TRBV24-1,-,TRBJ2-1,CATSDPQSGQFF,TGTGCCACCAGTGACCCCCAGTCGGGGCAGTTCTTC
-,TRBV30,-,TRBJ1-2,CAWSVRVTDGYTF,TGTGCCTGGAGTGTACGGGTAACTGATGGCTACACCTTC
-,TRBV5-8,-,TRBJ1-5,CASRAWGGESNQPQHF,TGTGCCAGCAGGGCCTGGGGCGGAGAAAGCAATCAGCCCCAGCATTTT
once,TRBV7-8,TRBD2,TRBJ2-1,CASSSRLAGNYNEQFF,TGTGCCAGCAGCTCCCGACTAGCGGGAAACTACAATGAGCAGTTCTTC
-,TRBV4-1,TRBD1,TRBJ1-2,CASSQEWRDRGNYGYTF,TGCGCCAGCAGCCAAGAGTGGCGGGACAGGGGTAACTATGGCTACACCTTC
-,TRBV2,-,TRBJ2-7,CASKFQAPYEQYF,TGTGCCAGCAAATTCCAGGCACCCTACGAGCAGTACTTC
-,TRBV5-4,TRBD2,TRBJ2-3,CASSSLAGGPTDTQYF,TGTGCCAGCAGCTCCCTAGCGGGAGGCCCCACAGATACGCAGTATTTT
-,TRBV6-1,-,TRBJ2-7,CASSEDMYEQYF,TGTGCCAGCAGTGAGGACATGTACGAGCAGTACTTC
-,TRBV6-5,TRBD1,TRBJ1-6,CASRDRGDSPLHF,TGTGCCAGCAGGGACAGGGGGGATTCACCCCTCCACTTT
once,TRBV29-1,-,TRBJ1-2,CSVGDSYYGYTF,TGCAGCGTTGGGGACTCTTACTATGGCTACACCTTC
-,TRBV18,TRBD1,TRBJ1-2,CASSPPGTGDGYTF,TGTGCCAGCTCACCACCCGGGACAGGGGATGGCTACACCTTC
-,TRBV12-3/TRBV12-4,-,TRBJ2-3,CASSFVEAQYF,TGTGCCAGCAGTTTTGTAGAGGCGCAGTATTTT
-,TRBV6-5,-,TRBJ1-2,CASRFDAGKNYGYTF,TGTGCCAGCAGGTTTGACGCGGGGAAAAACTATGGCTACACCTTC
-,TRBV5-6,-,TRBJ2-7,CASSSTGKYEQYF,TGTGCCAGCAGCTCTACAGGGAAGTACGAGCAGTACTTC
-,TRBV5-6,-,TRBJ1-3,CASSPGGGGNTIYF,TGTGCCAGCAGCCCGGGTGGAGGTGGAAACACCATATATTTT
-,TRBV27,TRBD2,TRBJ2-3,CASSLFAGGDRIRYTDTQYF,TGTGCCAGCAGTTTATTTGCGGGGGGGGATAGAATTAGATACACAGATACGCAGTATTTT
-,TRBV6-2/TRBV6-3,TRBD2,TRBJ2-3,CASSSDIKPSGSKKEDTQYF,TGTGCCAGCAGTTCCGATATAAAACCTAGCGGGAGTAAGAAAGAGGATACGCAGTATTTT
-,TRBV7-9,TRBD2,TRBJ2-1,CASRVSGGGPYNEQFF,TGTGCCAGCAGGGTTAGCGGGGGGGGTCCCTACAATGAGCAGTTCTTC
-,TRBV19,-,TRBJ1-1,CASSIAGGTEAFF,TGTGCCAGTAGTATTGCGGGGGGGACTGAAGCTTTCTTT
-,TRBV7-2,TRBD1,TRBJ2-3,CASRRGRSTDTQYF,TGTGCCAGCAGAAGGGGGCGGTCCACAGATACGCAGTATTTT
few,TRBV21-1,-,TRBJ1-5,CASSKARLYLAYEDRRYSNQPQHF,TGTGCCAGCAGCAAAGCACGATTATACCTGGCCTACGAGGACAGGCGATATAGCAATCAGCCCCAGCATTTT
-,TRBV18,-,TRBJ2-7,CASGGEYEQYF,TGTGCCAGCGGAGGGGAGTACGAGCAGTACTTC
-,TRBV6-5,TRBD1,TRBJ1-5,CASSPSGQGARYEHF,TGTGCCAGCAGTCCCTCCGGACAGGGGGCACGATATGAGCATTTT
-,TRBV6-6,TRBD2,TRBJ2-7,CASSRRLAGDRGGSYEQYF,TGTGCCAGCAGCCGACGACTAGCGGGAGATAGAGGAGGGTCCTACGAGCAGTACTTC
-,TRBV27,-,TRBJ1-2,CASSLSRSYGYTF,TGTGCCAGCAGTTTATCACGGAGCTATGGCTACACCTTC
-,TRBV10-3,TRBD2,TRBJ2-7,CAIRKAGGYEQYF,TGTGCCATCAGGAAAGCGGGGGGGTACGAGCAGTACTTC
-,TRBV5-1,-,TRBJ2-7,CASSFQQGAHEQYF,TGCGCCAGCAGCTTCCAACAGGGTGCCCACGAGCAGTACTTC
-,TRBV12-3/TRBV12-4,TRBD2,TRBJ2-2,CASSGGAGELFF,TGTGCCAGCAGCGGGGGGGCCGGGGAGCTGTTTTTT
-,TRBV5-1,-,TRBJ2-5,CASSFGGPETQYF,TGCGCCAGCAGCTTCGGGGGACCAGAGACCCAGTACTTC
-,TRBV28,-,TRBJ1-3,CAHSMGARNTIYF,TGTGCCCACTCGATGGGGGCGAGAAACACCATATATTTT
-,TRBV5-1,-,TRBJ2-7,CASSLLAGANYEQYF,TGCGCCAGCAGCTTACTGGCAGGGGCTAACTACGAGCAGTACTTC
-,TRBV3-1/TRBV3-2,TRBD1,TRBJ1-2,CASSRLPGTGDGYTF,TGTGCCAGCAGCCGCCTCCCCGGGACAGGGGACGGCTACACCTTC
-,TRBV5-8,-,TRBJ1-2,CASSWTGANYGYTF,TGTGCCAGCAGCTGGACGGGAGCTAACTATGGCTACACCTTC
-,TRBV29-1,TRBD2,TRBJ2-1,CSVGTSGTGEQFF,TGCAGCGTTGGGACTAGCGGAACGGGTGAGCAGTTCTTC
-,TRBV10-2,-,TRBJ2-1,CASSAAGAKYNEQFF,TGCGCCAGCAGTGCCGCGGGGGCCAAGTACAATGAGCAGTTCTTC
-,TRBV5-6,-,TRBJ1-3,CASSFQFSSIYF,TGTGCCAGCAGCTTCCAATTCAGTTCCATATATTTT
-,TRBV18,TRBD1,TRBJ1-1,CASSPGQGNTEAFF,TGTGCCAGCTCCCCCGGACAGGGGAACACTGAAGCTTTCTTT
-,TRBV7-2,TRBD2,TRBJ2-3,CASSHGTSGSWGTDTQYF,TGTGCCAGCAGCCACGGGACTAGCGGGAGTTGGGGCACAGATACGCAGTATTTT
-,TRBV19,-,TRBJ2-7,CASSATGGLGGGEQYF,TGTGCCAGTAGTGCCACCGGGGGACTGGGGGGAGGCGAGCAGTACTTC
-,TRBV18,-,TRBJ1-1,CASSPPVLGADDTEAFF,TGTGCCAGCTCACCTCCCGTTTTAGGGGCGGATGACACTGAAGCTTTCTTT
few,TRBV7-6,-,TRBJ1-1,CASSLRGGEAFF,TGTGCCAGCAGCTTACGTGGAGGGGAAGCTTTCTTT
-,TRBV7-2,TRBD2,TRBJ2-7,CASTPYVSREDSEQYF,TGTGCCAGCACCCCGTATGTTTCGCGGGAGGATTCCGAGCAGTACTTC
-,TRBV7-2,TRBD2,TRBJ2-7,CASSISGTGYEQYF,TGTGCCAGCAGCATTAGCGGGACTGGCTACGAGCAGTACTTC
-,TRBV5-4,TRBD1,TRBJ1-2,CASSPQGGALKDYGYTF,TGTGCCAGCAGCCCTCAGGGGGGTGCCCTGAAAGACTATGGCTACACCTTC
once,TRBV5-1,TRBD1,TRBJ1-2,CASSYQGAQGYTF,TGCGCCAGCAGCTATCAGGGGGCGCAGGGCTACACCTTC
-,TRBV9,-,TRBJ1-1,CASSVAGQNTEAFF,TGTGCCAGCAGCGTAGCGGGACAGAACACTGAAGCTTTCTTT
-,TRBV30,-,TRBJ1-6,CAWSDRHNSPLHF,TGTGCCTGGAGTGACAGACACAATTCACCCCTCCACTTT
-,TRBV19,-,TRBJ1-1,CASSIMRETEAFF,TGTGCCAGTAGTATAATGAGGGAGACTGAAGCTTTCTTT
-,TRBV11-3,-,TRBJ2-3,CASSIGASIADTQYF,TGTGCCAGCAGCATAGGGGCTAGCATAGCAGATACGCAGTATTTT
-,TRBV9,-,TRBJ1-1,CASSATGMNTEAFF,TGTGCCAGCAGCGCAACGGGGATGAACACTGAAGCTTTCTTT
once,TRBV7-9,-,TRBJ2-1,CASSSWTTTQYNEQFF,TGTGCCAGCAGTTCTTGGACTACTACTCAATACAATGAGCAGTTCTTC
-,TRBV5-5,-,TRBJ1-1,CASSPAGSGNTEAFF,TGTGCCAGCAGCCCTGCGGGGTCTGGGAACACTGAAGCTTTCTTT
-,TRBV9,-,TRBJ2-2,CASSQDGTGELFF,TGTGCCAGCAGCCAGGATGGCACCGGGGAGCTGTTTTTT
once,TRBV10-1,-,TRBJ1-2,CASSTDSYGYTF,TGCGCCAGCAGTACCGACAGCTATGGCTACACCTTC
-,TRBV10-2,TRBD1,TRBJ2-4,CASRETGAKNIQYF,TGCGCCAGCAGGGAGACAGGGGCCAAAAACATTCAGTACTTC